A single sample gave rise to the 8 T cell receptor beta chains below, sequenced in a study of T cells after yellow fever vaccination. TCRdb recomputed calls from the 5' RACE reads with MiXCR, one row per CDR3 protein. Here the sample spans around 300,000 distinct CDR3 sequences, around 4.5% being singletons. Material: PBMCs, obtained 15 days after the yellow fever booster vaccination. The receptors here all came from a man younger than 35 who received the YFV17D yellow fever vaccine.

The table lists this clonotype with many counts. V usage is TRBV3-1 and J usage is TRBJ2-2; weak D call: TRBD1 (6 bases). Trimming took 9 bases from V and 6 from J, leaving 11 bases between them. Germline V gene data show CDR1 as LGHDT and CDR2 as YNNKEL (reference sequence). The CDR3 has 12 residues. CDR3 in DNA: TGTGCCAGTACAGGGTTTCCCGGGGAGCTGTTTTTT. Amino acid sequence: CASTGFPGELFF.

This clonotype occurred many times. The chain recombines TRBV18 with TRBJ1-1; TRBD1 might be the D (6 bases). This CDR3 is built from 14 residues. V lost 6 bases and J lost 3, with 14 bases in between. Germline V gene lookup returns CDR1 KGHSH and CDR2 LQKENI. DNA of the CDR3: TGTGCCAGCTCGACTGGACAGACCTACACTGAAGCTTTCTTT. Translated: CASSTGQTYTEAFF.

This clonotype was recorded at least ten times. This chain joins TRBV9 and TRBJ1-2, with D tentatively TRBD1 (6 bases). The V end was cut by 1 base, the J end by 8 bases, with 15 bases between. The CDR3 consists of 14 residues. Germline-derived CDR1 and CDR2 are SGDLS and YYNGEE. CDR3 in amino acids: CASSVSGGQEGYTF. The CDR3 DNA reads TGTGCCAGCAGCGTAAGTGGGGGCCAAGAGGGCTACACCTTC.

This chain connects TRBV5-1 to TRBJ1-6, with 9 bases identical to TRBD1. The germline V gene has CDR1 SGHRS and CDR2 YFSETQ. Trimming at V came to 4 bases and at J to 11 bases, leaving 10 bases not matched to a gene. The CDR3 runs to 15 residues. CDR3 nucleotides: TGCGCCAGCAGCGGCGACACAGGGGGCGCAGCACCCCTCCACTTT. Its protein product is CASSGDTGGAAPLHF.

This clonotype has a count of ten or more. The chain combines TRBV28 with TRBJ1-5, with 7 bases that match TRBD1. Germline V lookup: CDR1 MDHEN, CDR2 SYDVKM. The CDR3 totals 19 residues. V trimming: 5 bases; J trimming: 4 bases; junction bases outside the gene matches: 20. CDR3 amino acids: CASSLEGRWGQPLNQPQHF. CDR3 nucleotide sequence: TGTGCCAGCAGTCTCGAAGGTCGTTGGGGACAGCCACTAAATCAGCCCCAGCATTTT.

This clonotype was observed at least ten times. J is TRBJ2-6 and V is TRBV27, with 9 positions matching TRBD1. The V gene end was trimmed by 0 bases and the J gene end by 6 bases; junction bases not matched to a gene: 6. This CDR3 is 17 amino acids long. CDR1 and CDR2 from the germline V gene are MNHEY and SMNVEV (reference sequence). DNA for the CDR3: TGTGCCAGCAGTTTATCAGGGACAGGGAGTGAGGCCAACGTCCTGACTTTC. Amino acid sequence: CASSLSGTGSEANVLTF.

The V gene is TRBV20-1, the J gene TRBJ1-6; D is undetermined. CDR3 length: 15 residues. Trimming removed 1 base from V and 7 bases from J, with 14 bases in between. Germline lookup yields CDR1 DFQATT and CDR2 SNEGSKA (reference sequence). CDR3 sequence (DNA): TGCAGTGCTAGAGGCTTGGAGGGAGGAAATTCACCCCTCCACTTT. Residues: CSARGLEGGNSPLHF.

V is TRBV7-9 and J is TRBJ2-7, with 7 positions matching TRBD1. V shed 0 bases, J shed 5 bases, and the junction held 7 bases outside the gene matches. Germline CDR1 SEHNR, CDR2 FQNEAQ (reference sequence). This CDR3 has 15 amino acids. CDR3 nucleotides: TGTGCCAGCAGCTTAGCGACCGGGACAGCAAACGAGCAGTACTTC. It codes for CASSLATGTANEQYF.